This T cell receptor beta chain was profiled in a study of beta chain features in type 1 diabetes. Study-wide results and caveats: The study found moderately but significantly shorter TCRB CDR3s in all four CD4+ subsets of Type 1 diabetes patients.

Cells sorted by CD45RO/CCR7/CD25/CD127/CD95/CD27 comprised CD4+ naive, central memory, regulatory and stem cell-like memory cells. Over 95% purity was reached by all sorted populations. This clone was detected only a few times. Its antigen is as yet unknown. The CDR3 consists of 13 residues. The ends were cut back, 7 bases at V and 7 bases at J, with 14 bases in the middle. Germline loops: CDR1 SEHNR, CDR2 FQNEAQ (reference sequence). The entirety of the isolated RNA underwent reverse transcription, so expressed TCRB transcripts were sequenced. Method: immunoSEQ multiplex PCR; TCRdb's copy keeps in-frame clones and lacks some. Here the sample spans almost 350,000 clones, approximately 10% being singletons.

The chain is built from TRBV7-9 and TRBJ1-5; D is unclear. The source is a man aged 30 to 45 with type 1 diabetes. The specimen was central memory CD4+ T cells from blood. DNA for the CDR3: TGTGCCAGCAAATATCTTGGTCGGCAGCCCCAGCATTTT. This gives the protein CASKYLGRQPQHF.